The sequence of this T cell receptor beta chain was determined in a study of blood T cells in healthy people across ages. Approximately 9 milliliters of peripheral blood were drawn from each donor into EDTA-treated tubes. Primers used in a second PCR of roughly 6 to 12 cycles were a sample-barcoded 5' primer and a J-beta primer mix. A template-switch adaptor with 12 random nucleotides tagged each cDNA molecule. No fewer than 3 million CDR3-containing paired-end reads came from each sample. MiXCR was run by TCRdb on the 5' RACE reads, yielding one entry per CDR3 protein. The data contain some 1,500,000 distinct CDR3 sequences, approximately 43% of them singletons. Germline values: CDR1 DFQATT, CDR2 SNEGSKA (reference sequence). V shed 0 bases and J shed 2 bases, with 13 bases lying between them. This CDR3 is built from 15 residues. General study results and limits: Across samples, TCR beta diversity tracked strongly with naive T cell percentage.

In this sample, this clonotype turned up a few times. Its cognate antigen is unknown. What was sequenced was blood. This receptor was identified in a woman aged 18 to 35 in good health. V usage is TRBV20-1 and J usage is TRBJ2-5; D is perhaps TRBD1 or TRBD2 (5 bases each). The CDR3 loop is CSARDGRGRQETQYF. The CDR3 region has the DNA TGCAGTGCTAGAGATGGCCGGGGACGACAAGAGACCCAGTACTTC.